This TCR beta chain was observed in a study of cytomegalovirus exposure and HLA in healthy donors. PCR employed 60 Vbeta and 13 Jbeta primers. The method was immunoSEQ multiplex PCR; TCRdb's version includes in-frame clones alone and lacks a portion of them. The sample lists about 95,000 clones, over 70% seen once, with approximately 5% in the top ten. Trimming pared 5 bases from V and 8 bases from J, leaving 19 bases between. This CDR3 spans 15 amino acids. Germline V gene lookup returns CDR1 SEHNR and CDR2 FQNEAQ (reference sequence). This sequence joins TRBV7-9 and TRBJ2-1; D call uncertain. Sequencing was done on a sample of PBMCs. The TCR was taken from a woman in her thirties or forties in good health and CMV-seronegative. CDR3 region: CASSLFPSPGYEQFF. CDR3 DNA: TGTGCCAGCAGCCTATTCCCCTCCCCCGGTTATGAGCAGTTCTTC.